This TCR beta chain was sequenced during a study of identical twins. Whole-study results and caveats: Twins' excess sharing was less marked for out-of-frame beta sequences. For out-of-frame alpha sequences shared by twins, low generation probability was in excess. The study based its conclusions on cross-sectional statistical analysis and did not follow the same donors. Memory repertoires lacked the insertion deficit that abundant cord blood beta clonotypes showed.

V was shortened by 0 bases and J by 0 bases, with 15 bases between the two germline ends. The CDR3 runs 17 residues. CDR1 is MNHEY and CDR2 is SVGEGT in the germline V gene. This clonotype was counted between two and nine times. The target antigen is unknown. TCRdb reprocessed the 5' RACE reads with MiXCR, giving one entry per CDR3 protein. The profile covers 500,000 or so distinct CDR3 sequences, with more than 13% appearing a single time and approximately 0.52% taken by the ten largest. These records were also assigned to another study, of yellow fever vaccine responses in identical twins.

This clonotype originated in a young woman in good health. This sequence joins TRBV6-2 or TRBV6-3 and TRBJ2-7, with D hard to call. Source material: CD4+ T cells sorted from blood. Here the CDR3 reads CASSYSATQTNSYEQYF. Here the CDR3 DNA reads TGTGCCAGCAGTTACTCGGCTACACAAACTAACTCCTACGAGCAGTACTTC.